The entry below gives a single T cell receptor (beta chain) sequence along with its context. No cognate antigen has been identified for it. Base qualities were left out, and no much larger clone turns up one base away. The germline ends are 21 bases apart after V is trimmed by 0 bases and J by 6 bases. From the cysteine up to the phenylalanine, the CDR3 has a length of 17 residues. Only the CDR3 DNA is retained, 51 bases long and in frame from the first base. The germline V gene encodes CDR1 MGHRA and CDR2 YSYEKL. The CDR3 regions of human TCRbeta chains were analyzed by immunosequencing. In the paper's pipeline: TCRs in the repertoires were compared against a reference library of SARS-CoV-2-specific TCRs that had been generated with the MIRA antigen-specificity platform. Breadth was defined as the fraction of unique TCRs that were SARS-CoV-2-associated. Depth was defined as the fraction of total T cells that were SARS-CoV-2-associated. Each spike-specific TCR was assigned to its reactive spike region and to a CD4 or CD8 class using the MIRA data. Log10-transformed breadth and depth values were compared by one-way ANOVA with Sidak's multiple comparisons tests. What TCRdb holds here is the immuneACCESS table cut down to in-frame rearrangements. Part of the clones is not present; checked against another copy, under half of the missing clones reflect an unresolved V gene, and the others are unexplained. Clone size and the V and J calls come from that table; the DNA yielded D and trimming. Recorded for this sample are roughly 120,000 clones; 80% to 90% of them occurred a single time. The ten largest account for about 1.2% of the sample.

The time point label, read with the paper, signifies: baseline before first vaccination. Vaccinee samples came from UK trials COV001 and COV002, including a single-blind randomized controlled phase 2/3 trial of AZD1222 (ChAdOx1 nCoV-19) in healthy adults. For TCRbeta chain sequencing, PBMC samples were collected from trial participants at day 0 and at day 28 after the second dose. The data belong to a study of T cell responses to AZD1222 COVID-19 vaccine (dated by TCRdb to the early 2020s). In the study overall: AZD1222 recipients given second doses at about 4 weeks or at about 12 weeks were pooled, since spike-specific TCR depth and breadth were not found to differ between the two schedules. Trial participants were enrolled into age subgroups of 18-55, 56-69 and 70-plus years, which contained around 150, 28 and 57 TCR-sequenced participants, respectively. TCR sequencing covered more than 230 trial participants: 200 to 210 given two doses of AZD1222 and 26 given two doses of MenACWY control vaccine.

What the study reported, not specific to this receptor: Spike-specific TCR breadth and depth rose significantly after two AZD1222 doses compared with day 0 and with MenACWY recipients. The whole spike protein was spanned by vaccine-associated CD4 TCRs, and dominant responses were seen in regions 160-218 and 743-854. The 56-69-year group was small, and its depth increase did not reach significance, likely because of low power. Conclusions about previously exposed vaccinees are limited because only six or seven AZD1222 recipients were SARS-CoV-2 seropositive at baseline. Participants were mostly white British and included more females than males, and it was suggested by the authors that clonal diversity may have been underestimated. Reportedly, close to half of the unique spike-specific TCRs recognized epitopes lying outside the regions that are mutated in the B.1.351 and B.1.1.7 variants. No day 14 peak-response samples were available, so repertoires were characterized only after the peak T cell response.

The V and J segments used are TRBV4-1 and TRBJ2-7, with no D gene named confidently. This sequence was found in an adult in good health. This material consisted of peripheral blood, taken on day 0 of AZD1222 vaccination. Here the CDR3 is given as CASSQETTFSLESEQYF. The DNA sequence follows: TGCGCCAGCAGCCAAGAGACGACCTTTTCACTGGAGTCCGAGCAGTACTTC.